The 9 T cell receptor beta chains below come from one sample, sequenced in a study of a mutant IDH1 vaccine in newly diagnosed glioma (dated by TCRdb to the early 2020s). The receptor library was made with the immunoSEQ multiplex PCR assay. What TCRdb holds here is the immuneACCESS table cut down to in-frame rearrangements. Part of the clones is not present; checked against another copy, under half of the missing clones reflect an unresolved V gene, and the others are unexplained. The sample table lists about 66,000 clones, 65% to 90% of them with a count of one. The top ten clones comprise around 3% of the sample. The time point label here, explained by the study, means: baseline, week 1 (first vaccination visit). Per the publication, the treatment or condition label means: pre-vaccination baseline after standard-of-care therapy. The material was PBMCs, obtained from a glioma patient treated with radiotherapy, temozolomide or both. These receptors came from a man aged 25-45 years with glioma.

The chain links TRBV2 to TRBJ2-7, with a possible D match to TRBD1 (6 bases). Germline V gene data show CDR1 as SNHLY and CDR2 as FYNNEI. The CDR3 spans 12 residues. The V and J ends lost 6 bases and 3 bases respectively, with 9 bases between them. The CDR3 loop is CASREQGYEQYF. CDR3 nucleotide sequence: TGTGCCAGCAGAGAACAGGGCTACGAGCAGTACTTC.

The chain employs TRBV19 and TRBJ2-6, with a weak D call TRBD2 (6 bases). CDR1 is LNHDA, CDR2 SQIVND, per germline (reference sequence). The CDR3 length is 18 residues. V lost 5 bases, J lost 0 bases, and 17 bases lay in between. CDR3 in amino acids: CASSAGRRVPSGANVLTF. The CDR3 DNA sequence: TGTGCCAGTAGTGCGGGACGGAGGGTTCCCTCTGGGGCCAACGTCCTGACTTTC.

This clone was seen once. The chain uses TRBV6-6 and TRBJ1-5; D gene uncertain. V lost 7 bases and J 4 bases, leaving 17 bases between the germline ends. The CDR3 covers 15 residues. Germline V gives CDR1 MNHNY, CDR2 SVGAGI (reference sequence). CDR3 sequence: CASKTQQSGNQPQHF. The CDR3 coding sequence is TGTGCCAGCAAGACCCAACAGTCGGGAAATCAGCCCCAGCATTTT.

DNA for the CDR3: TGTGCCAGCAGCTTGGTGGACAGAGACACCGGGGAGCTGTTTTTT. Translation gives CASSLVDRDTGELFF. This chain links TRBV5-6 with TRBJ2-2, with D possibly TRBD1 on 6 matching bases. This CDR3 has 15 amino acids. Germline CDR1 reads SGHDT; CDR2 reads YYEEEE. Trimming removed 0 bases at V and 3 bases at J, with 9 bases between.

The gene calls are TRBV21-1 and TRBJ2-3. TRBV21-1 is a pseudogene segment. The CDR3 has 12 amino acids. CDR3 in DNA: TGTGCCAGCAGAGAGGGGTCAGATACGCAGTATTTT. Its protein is CASREGSDTQYF.

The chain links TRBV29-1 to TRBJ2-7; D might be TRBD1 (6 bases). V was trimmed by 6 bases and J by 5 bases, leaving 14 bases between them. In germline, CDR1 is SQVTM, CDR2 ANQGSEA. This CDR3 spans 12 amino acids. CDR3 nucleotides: TGCAGCGTGGAAAAGGACAGCGACGAGCAGTACTTC. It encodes CSVEKDSDEQYF.

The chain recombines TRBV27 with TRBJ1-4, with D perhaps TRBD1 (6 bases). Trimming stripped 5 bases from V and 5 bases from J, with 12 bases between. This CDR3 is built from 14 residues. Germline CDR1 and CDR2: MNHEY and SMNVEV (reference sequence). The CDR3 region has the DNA TGTGCCAGCAGTCAGGGGTTCGGCAATGAAAAACTGTTTTTT. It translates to CASSQGFGNEKLFF. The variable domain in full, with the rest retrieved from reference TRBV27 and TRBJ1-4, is EAQVTQNPRYLITVTGKKLTVTCSQNMNHEYMSWYRQDPGLGLRQIYYSMNVEVTDKGDVPEGYKVSRKEKRNFPLILESPSPNQTSLYFCASSQGFGNEKLFFGSGTQLSVL.

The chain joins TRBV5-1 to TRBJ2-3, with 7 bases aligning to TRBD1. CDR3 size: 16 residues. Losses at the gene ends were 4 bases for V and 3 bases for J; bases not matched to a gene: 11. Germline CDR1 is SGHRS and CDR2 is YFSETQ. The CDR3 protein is CASSPQTGFETDTQYF. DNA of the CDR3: TGCGCCAGCAGCCCCCAGACAGGGTTTGAGACAGATACGCAGTATTTT.

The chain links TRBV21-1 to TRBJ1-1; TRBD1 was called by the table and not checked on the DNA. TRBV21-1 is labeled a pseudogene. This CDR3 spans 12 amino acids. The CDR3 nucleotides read TGTGCCAGCAGCAAAGGAAGGGGGCTAACTTTCTTT. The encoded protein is CASSKGRGLTFF.